These 2 T cell receptor beta chains came from one sample sequenced in a study of identical twins. TCRdb re-called the 5' RACE reads with MiXCR, one entry per CDR3 protein. The table records hundreds of thousands of distinct CDR3 sequences, around 20% of them present only once. These sequences were also reported in another study, on T cells expressing NK-cell markers.

The sequenced material came from PBMCs. Receptors originate from a woman in her late teens or twenties in good health.

This clonotype was detected only a few times. The genes are TRBV3-1 and TRBJ2-1, with D possibly matching TRBD2 (5 bases). This CDR3 comprises 16 residues. Looked up from germline, CDR1 is LGHDT and CDR2 is YNNKEL (reference sequence). The V end lost 0 bases, the J end lost 8 bases, and 17 bases lay between the germline ends. The DNA of the CDR3 is TGTGCCAGCAGCCAAGAAGGGCCTAGCTGGGTAGATGAGCAGTTCTTC. Amino acid sequence: CASSQEGPSWVDEQFF.

This chain links TRBV7-2 with TRBJ2-1; 10 bases fit TRBD2. The germline CDR1 and CDR2 sequences are SGHTA and FQGNSA. Germline trimming cut 4 bases from V and 8 bases from J; bases unmatched to any gene: 11. This CDR3 has 16 residues. The CDR3 loop is CASSWGPSGSGYEQFF. In DNA form, the CDR3 reads TGTGCCAGCAGCTGGGGCCCTAGCGGGAGTGGGTATGAGCAGTTCTTC.